Listed below are T cell receptor beta chains from one sample, sequenced in a study of blood T cell repertoires in COVID-19. The assay was immunoSEQ multiplex PCR, and TCRdb's table has in-frame clones only and misses some. Of hundreds of thousands of clones in the sample, 70% to 90% are singletons; the top ten hold less than 3.5%. The specimen sequenced was peripheral blood. All receptors come from a human donor in a cohort sampled during active COVID-19. CDR3s include the opening cysteine and the closing phenylalanine or tryptophan. Each record gives: D gene, J gene, V gene, clone size, CDR3 protein, CDR3 DNA. The D gene is left open where the match is weak. Only part of the rows carry a size: once, few, many, or a class if the clone is expanded.

>TRBD1|TRBJ1-1|TRBV10-3|.
CAISDGDREAFF
TGTGCCATCAGTGATGGGGACAGAGAAGCTTTCTTT
>TRBD1|TRBJ2-2|TRBV6-4|once
CASSPTGTGGIGELFF
TGTGCCAGCAGTCCTACCGGGACAGGGGGCATTGGGGAGCTGTTTTTT
>TRBD1|TRBJ2-7|TRBV5-1|.
CASSDQQGTSEQYF
TGCGCCAGCAGCGATCAACAGGGGACGAGCGAGCAGTACTTC
>.|TRBJ2-7|TRBV11-2|.
CASSLEGGSYEQYF
TGTGCCAGCAGCTTAGAGGGGGGCTCCTACGAGCAGTACTTC
>TRBD1|TRBJ1-6|TRBV30|.
CAWSVRDRGYNSPLHF
TGTGCCTGGAGTGTTCGTGACAGGGGCTATAATTCACCCCTCCACTTT
>TRBD2|TRBJ2-3|TRBV5-1|.
CASSLVRGETDTQYF
TGCGCCAGCAGCTTGGTCCGGGGGGAGACAGATACGCAGTATTTT
>TRBD1|TRBJ1-4|TRBV30|.
CAWSKDRFEKLFF
TGTGCCTGGTCTAAGGACAGGTTTGAAAAACTGTTTTTT
>TRBD1|TRBJ2-3|TRBV2|.
CASSGRQGADTQYF
TGTGCCAGCAGCGGTCGGCAGGGGGCAGATACGCAGTATTTT
>TRBD1|TRBJ2-2|TRBV3-1/TRBV3-2|.
CASSRQGRVGTGELFF
TGTGCCAGCAGCCGACAGGGCAGGGTTGGGACCGGGGAGCTGTTTTTT
>.|TRBJ1-1|TRBV28|.
CASSLVTKTVNTEAFF
TGTGCCAGCAGTTTAGTCACCAAGACAGTGAACACTGAAGCTTTCTTT
>.|TRBJ2-5|TRBV5-6|.
CASSSSRDIGETQYF
TGTGCCAGCAGCTCGTCCCGGGACATAGGGGAGACCCAGTACTTC
>.|TRBJ1-1|TRBV7-9|.
CASSRGAGDTEAFF
TGTGCCAGCAGTCGTGGGGCAGGTGACACTGAAGCTTTCTTT
>.|TRBJ2-7|TRBV3-1/TRBV3-2|.
CASSQVRGTTLFGSYEQYF
TGTGCCAGCAGCCAAGTGAGGGGGACCACACTTTTTGGCTCCTACGAGCAGTACTTC
>.|TRBJ2-6|TRBV20-1|.
CSASVDTLSSGANVLTF
TGCAGTGCTAGTGTTGACACCTTGAGCTCTGGGGCCAACGTCCTGACTTTC
>TRBD1|TRBJ2-5|TRBV5-1|.
CASRQGAGETQYF
TGCGCCAGCAGACAGGGGGCCGGTGAGACCCAGTACTTC
>TRBD1|TRBJ2-3|TRBV15|few
CATSSGESGTGVTDTQYF
TGTGCCACCAGCAGCGGAGAAAGCGGGACAGGGGTCACAGATACGCAGTATTTT
>.|TRBJ1-4|TRBV3-1/TRBV3-2|.
CASSKPFPTNEKLFF
TGTGCCAGCAGCAAGCCCTTTCCAACTAATGAAAAACTGTTTTTT
>.|TRBJ2-3|TRBV10-1|.
CASSESRDTQYF
TGCGCCAGCAGTGAGTCCAGGGATACGCAGTATTTT
>.|TRBJ2-1|TRBV24-1|.
CATSDFSGSFPLNEQFF
TGTGCCACCAGTGATTTTTCGGGATCTTTCCCCCTAAATGAGCAGTTCTTC
>TRBD2|TRBJ2-5|TRBV6-5|.
CASLRAGGLQETQYF
TGTGCCAGCCTGAGAGCGGGGGGCCTCCAAGAGACCCAGTACTTC
>.|TRBJ2-5|TRBV2|.
CASMRQETQYF
TGTGCCAGCATGAGACAAGAGACCCAGTACTTC
>TRBD1|TRBJ2-1|TRBV4-2|.
CASSQDDRDLYNEQFF
TGTGCCAGCAGCCAAGACGACAGGGATTTGTACAATGAGCAGTTCTTC
>TRBD2|TRBJ2-1|TRBV19|.
CASSMGLAEGPRFF
TGTGCCAGTAGTATGGGACTAGCGGAAGGGCCCCGGTTCTTC
>.|TRBJ1-4|TRBV5-1|.
CASSLVSPGQEKLFF
TGCGCCAGCAGCTTGGTGTCTCCAGGCCAGGAAAAACTGTTTTTT
>TRBD2|TRBJ2-3|TRBV24-1|once
CATSEGGLAAGDTQYF
TGTGCCACCAGTGAGGGGGGACTAGCCGCGGGAGATACGCAGTATTTT
>.|TRBJ2-4|TRBV6-1|.
CASSDRGNKNIQYF
TGTGCCAGCAGTGATCGGGGAAACAAAAACATTCAGTACTTC
>.|TRBJ1-5|TRBV19|.
CASSIVRGRVQPQHF
TGTGCCAGTAGTATAGTGCGGGGGCGCGTTCAGCCCCAGCATTTT
>TRBD2|TRBJ2-1|TRBV7-2|.
CASSVATTGLNEQFF
TGTGCCAGCAGCGTTGCGACAACGGGACTAAATGAGCAGTTCTTC
>.|TRBJ1-2|TRBV9|many
CASSVGRQIPTF
TGTGCCAGCAGCGTAGGCCGACAGATCCCAACCTTC
>.|TRBJ1-5|TRBV23-1|.
CASSQSRRGRQPQHF
TGCGCCAGCAGTCAATCGCGGAGGGGTCGCCAGCCCCAGCATTTT
>.|TRBJ1-1|TRBV19|.
CASRRGNTEAFF
TGTGCCAGCCGGAGGGGGAACACTGAAGCTTTCTTT
>.|TRBJ2-7|TRBV12-3/TRBV12-4|.
CASSPTSRVQYF
TGTGCCAGCAGTCCCACTAGTAGGGTGCAGTACTTC
>TRBD1|TRBJ1-5|TRBV6-5|.
CASSYSRTGVNQPQHF
TGTGCCAGCAGTTACTCGCGGACAGGGGTTAATCAGCCCCAGCATTTT
>TRBD2|TRBJ2-1|TRBV4-1|.
CASSHRAGAAPEQFF
TGCGCCAGCAGCCATCGAGCGGGAGCCGCCCCTGAGCAGTTCTTC
>.|TRBJ1-6|TRBV28|once
CASSPGGSSYNSPLHF
TGTGCCAGCAGCCCCGGGGGGAGCTCCTATAATTCACCCCTCCACTTT
>TRBD1|TRBJ1-3|TRBV5-3|.
CARNIKARQGPF
TGTGCCAGAAACATAAAAGCAAGACAGGGGCCTTTT
>.|TRBJ2-5|TRBV25-1|once
CASSSREARETQYF
TGTGCCAGCAGTAGCAGGGAGGCACGAGAGACCCAGTACTTC
>.|TRBJ1-2|TRBV19|.
CASSTQIHNDRINYGYTF
TGTGCCAGTAGTACACAAATCCACAACGACAGGATTAACTATGGCTACACCTTC
>TRBD2|TRBJ2-7|TRBV28|.
CAATSGISYEQYF
TGTGCCGCGACTAGCGGAATCTCCTACGAGCAGTACTTC
>TRBD2|TRBJ2-1|TRBV25-1|.
CATRTSGDNEQFF
TGTGCCACGAGGACTAGCGGTGACAATGAGCAGTTCTTC
>TRBD2|TRBJ2-3|TRBV20-1|.
CSASRRTSGQGADTQYF
TGCAGTGCTAGTCGAAGGACTAGCGGTCAAGGGGCAGATACGCAGTATTTT
>.|TRBJ2-1|TRBV5-1|once
CASSSRRGVRASYNEQFF
TGCGCCAGCAGCTCCCGCCGGGGAGTGCGGGCCTCCTACAATGAGCAGTTCTTC
>TRBD1|TRBJ1-2|TRBV29-1|.
CSVRPFTGANYGYTF
TGCAGCGTCAGACCTTTTACAGGGGCTAACTATGGCTACACCTTC
>TRBD1|TRBJ2-7|TRBV11-2|.
CASSLARTGGLYEQYF
TGTGCCAGCAGCTTAGCCCGGACAGGGGGATTGTACGAGCAGTACTTC
>.|TRBJ2-1|TRBV28|once
CASSQMTLPGLEFF
TGTGCCAGCAGCCAAATGACATTGCCGGGACTGGAGTTCTTC
>TRBD1|TRBJ2-1|TRBV28|.
CASSLGQGFVQFF
TGTGCCAGCAGTTTGGGACAGGGATTTGTGCAGTTCTTC
>.|TRBJ1-1|TRBV6-5|.
CASSYDRTEFEAFF
TGTGCCAGCAGTTACGACAGGACGGAGTTTGAAGCTTTCTTT
>TRBD2|TRBJ2-7|TRBV5-4|.
CASSFGTSGSSYEQYF
TGTGCCAGCAGCTTCGGGACTAGCGGGAGCTCCTACGAGCAGTACTTC
>.|TRBJ1-1|TRBV12-3/TRBV12-4|.
CASRNRVGTEAFF
TGTGCCAGCAGGAACAGGGTGGGAACTGAAGCTTTCTTT
>.|TRBJ2-3|TRBV29-1|.
CSVEAGSPDTQYF
TGCAGCGTTGAGGCAGGCAGTCCAGATACGCAGTATTTT
>TRBD1|TRBJ1-2|TRBV4-1|.
CASSQEQGAPRYGYTF
TGCGCCAGCAGCCAGGAACAGGGGGCGCCCCGCTATGGCTACACCTTC
>TRBD2|TRBJ2-4|TRBV18|.
CASSPTALAGGNIQYF
TGTGCCAGCTCACCAACGGCTCTAGCGGGCGGAAACATTCAGTACTTC
>TRBD1|TRBJ1-5|TRBV4-2|few
CASSQGTGERNSNQPQHF
TGTGCCAGCAGCCAAGGGACAGGCGAACGAAATAGCAATCAGCCCCAGCATTTT
>TRBD1|TRBJ2-3|TRBV9|.
CASSVTTGGSTDTQYF
TGTGCCAGCAGCGTAACGACAGGGGGGAGCACAGATACGCAGTATTTT
>TRBD2|TRBJ2-3|TRBV27|.
CASSLLAGGREQYF
TGTGCCAGCAGTTTGTTAGCGGGAGGGCGAGAGCAGTATTTT
>TRBD2|TRBJ2-7|TRBV5-1|.
CASSRQGASGGEQYF
TGCGCCAGCTCCCGTCAGGGGGCTAGCGGGGGCGAGCAGTACTTC
>TRBD2|TRBJ2-1|TRBV3-1/TRBV3-2|.
CASSFRLAGGPLNEQFF
TGTGCCAGCAGCTTCCGACTAGCGGGGGGGCCCTTAAATGAGCAGTTCTTC